Given below is one T cell receptor (beta chain) in context. The target of this receptor is not known. Base-call qualities are not available, and no considerably larger clone is one nucleotide away. The record originates from a study of CD4 T cells in relation to SARS-CoV-2 and coronaviruses (dated by TCRdb to about 2021). Broadly, across the study: In the ViraFEST assay, PBMCs were grown with antigen for approximately 10 days, and TCR beta CDR3s were then sequenced to identify antigen-specific clonal expansions. An HIV-1 Nef peptide pool or a no-peptide culture served as the negative reference condition. HLA restriction was mapped for shared crossreactive spike epitopes using patient-derived lymphoblastoid cell lines. At the level of individual TCR clonotypes, the study measured memory CD4+ T cell crossreactivity between SARS-CoV-2 spike protein and common cold coronavirus spike proteins. The Adaptive Biotechnologies TCR-sequencing kit was used to sequence samples from a few pre-COVID donors and the naive versus memory experiments, while other data came from Illumina-based sequencing. A different TCR-beta assay, based on Illumina, was used to sequence expansion assays from other donors in the study. Broad study findings and their caveats: Crossreactive clones showed significantly weaker SARS-CoV-2-driven expansion than monoreactive clones, consistent with antigenic imprinting. The study was constrained by small numbers of patients and of tested TCRs. In about two thirds of donors, memory CD4+ clonotypes turned up that crossrecognized SARS-CoV-2 and at least one common cold coronavirus spike. Pre-pandemic and post-infection samples were not both contributed by any donor, so tracing of the source of pre-existing responses was limited. Crossreactivity analysis centred on spike protein, so crossreactivity against other viral proteins was not assessed.

The library was generated by the immunoSEQ multiplex PCR assay. On the study's bioinformatics: During preprocessing, nonproductive sequences were removed, along with CDR3s that did not begin with C, did not end with F or W, or were shorter than 7 amino acids. Antigen-specific clonotypes were called with the MANAFEST web app, based on expansion relative to reference and other culture wells. A clone was considered positive if the clone showed significant expansion compared with the reference culture in 2 of 3 replicate wells at an FDR below 0.05. Positive clones also required significant expansion versus all other tandem wells and an odds ratio above 5. Pairwise Levenshtein distance, computed with the stringdist R package after three terminal residues were trimmed from each end, was used as the measure of CDR3 homology. TCRdb limited this immuneACCESS table to in-frame rearrangements with V and J called. A share of clones is missing; checked studies link under half to unresolved V genes, and the rest is unexplained. Clone size and V and J calls were adopted from that table, with D and trimming inferred from the DNA. Counted in this sample were 25,000 to 30,000 clones; 74% of them appeared once. The ten largest account for 20% to 25% of the sample.

A distance of 12 bases separates the germline ends of V and J, which lose 4 bases and 6 bases respectively. Reading from cysteine to phenylalanine, the CDR3 counts 13 amino acids. Of the read, only the CDR3 DNA is kept; its 39 bases are in frame from base 1. CDR1 SGDLS and CDR2 YYNGEE were looked up in the germline V gene. CD4+ T cells from unexposed donors were collected before the COVID-19 pandemic (2011-2018). Following 10 days of culture, the EasySep CD4+ T cell isolation kit was used to isolate CD4+ T cells. As cell number allowed, CD4+ T cells from unexposed donors were tested for reactivity to SARS-CoV-2 S and N and to four common cold coronavirus spike pools. Each well received approximately 2.2 million PBMCs, cultured in IMDM supplemented with roughly 5% human AB serum and 9.5 to 10 IU/ml IL-2. Half of the culture medium was replaced with fresh IL-2-containing medium on days 3 and 7. In general, triplicate replicate wells were used for every peptide culture condition. The leukapheresis product for the unexposed donors was obtained through commercial purchase. PBMCs were isolated from leukapheresis product or whole blood by Ficoll-Paque PLUS gradient centrifugation. The PBMCs went either fresh into the expansion assay or into cryopreservation at -140 degrees C. The QIAamp Micro DNA Kit was used to extract genomic DNA from the CD4+ T cells.

The source is a human donor in good health. The chain joins TRBV9 to TRBJ2-3; the D gene is unclear. Material for sequencing was CD4+ T cells from PBMCs, cultured in vitro. The CDR3 protein sequence reads: CASSLDLGDTQYF. The DNA is as follows: TGTGCCAGCAGCCTCGACCTTGGGGATACGCAGTATTTT.